Reported below is one T cell receptor beta chain. Clones were sequenced by immunoSEQ multiplex PCR, and TCRdb holds only the in-frame ones, with some missing. The table lists about 62,000 clones, approximately 73% of them singletons. Germline V gene lookup returns CDR1 SQVTM and CDR2 ANQGSEA. The CDR3 is 12 residues long. V lost 4 bases and J lost 8; bases outside the gene matches: 4. The data were obtained in a study of blood T cell repertoires in COVID-19. This chain connects TRBV29-1 to TRBJ2-1; 8 nucleotides match TRBD2. The sample consisted of peripheral blood. The clonotype was recovered from a woman aged 45-65 years with active or convalescent COVID-19. CDR3 loop: CSVAGGPHEQFF. The CDR3 DNA follows: TGCAGCGTTGCGGGAGGGCCCCATGAGCAGTTCTTC.